A selection of T cell receptor beta chains follows, all from one sample in a study of blood T cell repertoires in COVID-19. TCRdb's copy holds only in-frame clones and misses some; the assay was immunoSEQ multiplex PCR. The data contain over 150,000 clones, 65% to 85% of them singletons. The sample was peripheral blood. All receptors come from a woman aged 70 to 79 who had recovered from COVID-19. Each CDR3 is given with its conserved first and last residue. Each record gives: J gene, D gene, V gene, clone size, CDR3 protein, CDR3 DNA. D genes are given only for firm matches. Some rows have no size entry. The others give once, few or many, or a class for an expanded clone.

j_call: TRBJ1-4; d_call: .; v_call: TRBV10-2; clone_size: .; cdr3_aa: CASSSWGPEKLFF; cdr3_nt: TGCGCCAGCAGTTCCTGGGGGCCTGAAAAACTGTTTTTT
j_call: TRBJ1-5; d_call: TRBD1; v_call: TRBV30; clone_size: .; cdr3_aa: CAWSPFGTGQHQPQHF; cdr3_nt: TGTGCCTGGAGTCCGTTCGGGACAGGGCAACATCAGCCCCAGCATTTT
j_call: TRBJ1-1; d_call: TRBD1; v_call: TRBV6-2/TRBV6-3; clone_size: .; cdr3_aa: CASSHGDRNTEAFF; cdr3_nt: TGTGCCAGCAGCCATGGGGACAGAAACACTGAAGCTTTCTTT
j_call: TRBJ2-3; d_call: TRBD2; v_call: TRBV2; clone_size: .; cdr3_aa: CASSDLAGMGDTDTQYF; cdr3_nt: TGTGCCAGCAGTGATCTAGCGGGAATGGGGGACACAGATACGCAGTATTTT
j_call: TRBJ1-1; d_call: .; v_call: TRBV10-3; clone_size: .; cdr3_aa: CAISESGRGTEAFF; cdr3_nt: TGTGCCATCAGTGAGTCTGGGAGGGGTACTGAAGCTTTCTTT
j_call: TRBJ2-7; d_call: .; v_call: TRBV2; clone_size: .; cdr3_aa: CASMVRVGPYEQYF; cdr3_nt: TGTGCCAGCATGGTACGGGTAGGCCCCTACGAGCAGTACTTC
j_call: TRBJ1-4; d_call: .; v_call: TRBV6-5; clone_size: .; cdr3_aa: CASRPGRRGEKLFF; cdr3_nt: TGTGCCAGCAGGCCGGGTCGGAGGGGTGAAAAACTGTTTTTT
j_call: TRBJ2-7; d_call: .; v_call: TRBV10-3; clone_size: once; cdr3_aa: CAISAKTGFEQYF; cdr3_nt: TGTGCCATCAGTGCCAAAACAGGGTTCGAGCAGTACTTC
j_call: TRBJ2-7; d_call: .; v_call: TRBV28; clone_size: .; cdr3_aa: CASRGPGAGEQYF; cdr3_nt: TGTGCCAGCAGGGGGCCGGGAGCCGGGGAGCAGTACTTC
j_call: TRBJ2-7; d_call: .; v_call: TRBV27; clone_size: .; cdr3_aa: CASSFGFGAGRGEQYF; cdr3_nt: TGTGCCAGCAGTTTCGGGTTTGGGGCGGGACGGGGGGAGCAGTACTTC
j_call: TRBJ1-1; d_call: .; v_call: TRBV10-3; clone_size: few; cdr3_aa: CAISGRAGGTEAFF; cdr3_nt: TGTGCCATCAGCGGGAGGGCTGGGGGCACTGAAGCTTTCTTT